A selection of T cell receptor beta chains follows, all from one sample in a study of T cells in Graves' hyperthyroidism and ophthalmopathy. TCRdb reprocessed the multiplex PCR reads with MiXCR, giving one entry per CDR3 protein. Here the sample spans under 800,000 distinct CDR3 sequences, 12% to 15% being singletons. Material: blood. The source is a woman aged 18-29 years with Graves' hyperthyroidism. Each CDR3 is given with its conserved first and last residue. The D gene is left open where the match is weak. The listing skips clone size in some rows; elsewhere it reads once, few, many or a size class.

clone_size	j_call	d_call	v_call	cdr3_nt	cdr3_aa
many	TRBJ1-1	.	TRBV4-3	TGCGCCAGCAGCCAAGATAGCTGGTCGAACACTGAAGCTTTCTTT	CASSQDSWSNTEAFF
once	TRBJ2-3	.	TRBV14	TGTGCCAGCAGCCAGAGACAGCTCACAGATACGCAGTATTTT	CASSQRQLTDTQYF
few	TRBJ1-1	TRBD1	TRBV19	TGTGCCAGCACAGGACAGGGGGCTTTGAACACTGAAGCTTTCTTT	CASTGQGALNTEAFF
.	TRBJ1-2	TRBD1	TRBV27	TGTGCCAGCAGTTCGGGACAGGGAATTGGCTACACCTTC	CASSSGQGIGYTF
.	TRBJ2-7	TRBD2	TRBV14	TGTGCCAGCAGCCAAGAACCTCTAGCGGGTATCGGGCTCTACGAGCAGTACTTC	CASSQEPLAGIGLYEQYF
.	TRBJ2-1	TRBD2	TRBV7-2	TGTGCCAGCAGCTCTGGACTAGCGGGAACAGTCCGGCCCGATGAGCAGTTCTTC	CASSSGLAGTVRPDEQFF
.	TRBJ2-7	TRBD1	TRBV19	TGTGCCAGTAGTCGGGACAGGGGGCGGTACGAGCAGTACTTC	CASSRDRGRYEQYF
many	TRBJ2-5	TRBD2	TRBV13	TGTGCCAGCAGCTTAGCTAGCGGGAGTCAAGAGACCCAGTACTTC	CASSLASGSQETQYF
.	TRBJ1-1	.	TRBV5-1	TGCGCCAGCAGCTTGACCGGGACACCCGAAGCTTTCTTT	CASSLTGTPEAFF
many	TRBJ2-1	TRBD2	TRBV15	TGTGCCACCAGCAGAGATGTAAGGACTAGCGGGATGACCTACAATGAGCAGTTCTTC	CATSRDVRTSGMTYNEQFF
many	TRBJ2-7	.	TRBV5-5	TGTGCCAGCAGCAGGAAGGACTACATCGACGAGCAGTACTTC	CASSRKDYIDEQYF
few	TRBJ2-1	.	TRBV6-1	TGTGCCAGCAGTGAGGGACTGCACAATGAGCAGTTCTTC	CASSEGLHNEQFF
many	TRBJ1-1	TRBD1	TRBV20-1	TGCAGTGCTAGAGAGGGCCCCATCTACAGGGGGCGAAGTGAAGCTTTCTTT	CSAREGPIYRGRSEAFF
many	TRBJ2-7	.	TRBV11-2	TGTGCCAGCAGTTCAACCGGGACTGGCTACGAGCAGTACTTC	CASSSTGTGYEQYF
.	TRBJ2-2	TRBD2	TRBV2	TGTGCCAGCAGTCGAGTCAGCGGGAGGGAGACCGGGGAGCTGTTTTTT	CASSRVSGRETGELFF
.	TRBJ1-6	TRBD1	TRBV9	TGTGCCAGCAGCGTACCCAGGGGGCTAGTAAATTCACCCCTCCACTTT	CASSVPRGLVNSPLHF
many	TRBJ1-1	.	TRBV12-3/TRBV12-4	TGTGCCAGCACTCAGTCACCTACCTTATCTGAAGCTTTCTTT	CASTQSPTLSEAFF
.	TRBJ2-1	TRBD2	TRBV10-2	TGCGCCAGCAGTGAGCCTTCCGGGACTAGGGTCAATGAGCAGTTCTTC	CASSEPSGTRVNEQFF
few	TRBJ2-3	.	TRBV6-1	TGTGCCAGCAGTGAAATCGCCCATTTAGGTACGCAGTATTTT	CASSEIAHLGTQYF
few	TRBJ2-1	TRBD2	TRBV6-2/TRBV6-3	TGTGCCAGCAGTCCTTGGACTAGCGCCTCCCATGAGCAGTTCTTC	CASSPWTSASHEQFF
.	TRBJ2-1	.	TRBV4-2	TGTGCCAGCAGCCAAGAGCGGAGAGAGCAGTTCTTC	CASSQERREQFF
many	TRBJ2-5	TRBD2	TRBV20-1	TGCAGTGCTGACTGGCCTAGGGGGGCGGGAGGCGAAGAGACCCAGTACTTC	CSADWPRGAGGEETQYF
.	TRBJ2-1	.	TRBV6-5	TGTGCCAGCAGCTACCTACGGTCCGGACGCGGGGGCGATGAGCAGTTCTTC	CASSYLRSGRGGDEQFF
many	TRBJ2-7	.	TRBV28	TGTGCCAGCAGTTTATCCCTCTTCCGGGGGAACGAGCAGTACTTC	CASSLSLFRGNEQYF
.	TRBJ1-4	TRBD1	TRBV30	TGTGCCTGGACAGGACTGAGACCCCGGGGACAGGGGGCGCGGACTAATGAAAAACTGTTTTTT	CAWTGLRPRGQGARTNEKLFF
few	TRBJ2-7	TRBD2	TRBV7-9	TGTGCCAGCAGCTTGAGCGGACTAGCGGCCTATACTAGCTCCTACAATGAGCAGTACTTC	CASSLSGLAAYTSSYNEQYF
few	TRBJ2-7	TRBD1	TRBV3-1	TGTGCCAGCAGCCAAGAACCGCAGGGGGTCTACGAGCAGTACTTC	CASSQEPQGVYEQYF
many	TRBJ1-6	.	TRBV28	TGTGCCAGCAGTTTACCCGGCCGACGGACTAATTCACCCCTCCACTTT	CASSLPGRRTNSPLHF
few	TRBJ2-1	.	TRBV13	TGTGCCAGCAGCTTACGGCTAGGTGAGCAGTTCTTC	CASSLRLGEQFF
many	TRBJ2-7	.	TRBV3-1	TGTGCCAGCAGCCACTTGAGTGTCTCCTACGAGCAGTACTTC	CASSHLSVSYEQYF
many	TRBJ2-7	.	TRBV2	TGTGCCAGCAGTGAACGGGGTTGGCAGGGGAACTACGAGCAGTACTTC	CASSERGWQGNYEQYF
few	TRBJ2-2	.	TRBV3-1	TGTGCCAGCGGCCACGACATAACCGGGGAGCTGTTTTTT	CASGHDITGELFF
many	TRBJ2-7	TRBD1	TRBV20-1	TGCAGTGCTAGAGGCGGACAGGGAGGAGGGCAGTACTTC	CSARGGQGGGQYF
many	TRBJ2-5	TRBD1	TRBV7-9	TGTGCCAGCAGCTTTGGGGACAGGGTCGAGGAGACCCAGTACTTC	CASSFGDRVEETQYF
.	TRBJ2-1	TRBD2	TRBV11-2	TGTGCCAGCAGCTTAGCCCCAATGACTAGCGGGATGGGAAACAATGAGCAGTTCTTC	CASSLAPMTSGMGNNEQFF
many	TRBJ1-6	.	TRBV19	TGTGCCAGTAGTACTGGGACGCCGAATTCACCCCTCCACTTT	CASSTGTPNSPLHF
.	TRBJ1-5	.	TRBV2	TGTGCCAGCAGTGAATTGGCGGCAGCCGGGCCCCAGCATTTT	CASSELAAAGPQHF
few	TRBJ2-3	TRBD1	TRBV14	TGTGCCAGCAGCCCCGGACAGGGAGTAGGAGATACGCAGTATTTT	CASSPGQGVGDTQYF
.	TRBJ1-4	.	TRBV20-1	TGCAGTGCTAGTGATGGCAGGGGAACTAATGAAAAACTGTTTTTT	CSASDGRGTNEKLFF
.	TRBJ2-5	.	TRBV7-9	TGTGCCAGCAGCCCCCCTAGCGACCAAGAGACCCAGTACTTC	CASSPPSDQETQYF
many	TRBJ1-1	TRBD1	TRBV27	TGTGCCAGCAGTTCTCAGGGGGCGCACACTGAAGCTTTCTTT	CASSSQGAHTEAFF
many	TRBJ2-7	.	TRBV4-3	TGCGCCAGCAGCCAAGAAGGTTCGTCAGAGTACGAGCAGTACTTC	CASSQEGSSEYEQYF
many	TRBJ2-7	TRBD2	TRBV3-1	TGTGCCAGCAGCCCTAGCGGGAACCCCTACGAGCAGTACTTC	CASSPSGNPYEQYF
many	TRBJ1-1	.	TRBV6-5	TGTGCCAGCAGTTACTCTTGGATGGGGTCTACTGAAGCTTTCTTT	CASSYSWMGSTEAFF
few	TRBJ1-4	.	TRBV2	TGTGCCAGCAGTTCCGGGACGTCGTTTAATGAAAAACTGTTTTTT	CASSSGTSFNEKLFF
many	TRBJ2-1	.	TRBV24-1	TGTGCCACCGGGAGTAATGAGCAGTTCTTC	CATGSNEQFF